One and the same sample provided the 31 T cell receptor beta chains below, sequenced in a study of blood T cell repertoires in COVID-19. Assay used: immunoSEQ multiplex PCR; TCRdb lists only in-frame clones, some missing. The repertoire holds 120,000 or so clones, with more than 65% as singletons. The sample comprised peripheral blood. The source is a woman between 70 and 85 years old with acute or convalescent COVID-19.

This sequence joins TRBV5-1 and TRBJ1-1; 7 bases line up with TRBD1. The length of the CDR3 is 16 residues. CDR1 and CDR2 (germline): SGHRS, YFSETQ. With 4 bases clipped from V and 1 base from J, the junction kept 10 bases outside the gene matches. The chain's CDR3 is CASSARDSWTNTEAFF. The CDR3 DNA sequence: TGCGCCAGCAGCGCGAGGGACAGTTGGACGAACACTGAAGCTTTCTTT.

The V and J genes are TRBV5-4 and TRBJ1-6, with TRBD1 matching 8 bases. Trimming cost V 0 bases and J 8 bases; bases outside gene matches: 1. The germline gives CDR1 SGHNT, CDR2 YYREEE (reference sequence). The CDR3 totals 14 residues. The CDR3 protein is CASSLETGDSPLHF. The CDR3 nucleotides read TGTGCCAGCAGCTTGGAGACAGGGGATTCACCCCTCCACTTT.

The J gene is TRBJ2-1, the V gene TRBV7-8, with D possibly TRBD2 on 6 matching bases. Germline assignment: CDR1 SGHVS and CDR2 FQNEAQ. The CDR3 sequence is 13 residues long. The V end was cut by 0 bases, the J end by 8 bases, with 8 bases between. The CDR3 DNA reads as TGTGCCAGCAGCTTAGCTGGGGGGTATGAGCAGTTCTTC. Its translation is CASSLAGGYEQFF.

This clone occurred once. The rearrangement uses TRBV6-5 and TRBJ2-1, with a tentative D call TRBD2 (5 bases). The CDR3 has 12 residues. Germline values: CDR1 MNHEY, CDR2 SVGAGI. Trimming removed 5 bases at V and 5 bases at J, with 7 bases between. CDR3 sequence reads: CASSPSNNEQFF. The CDR3 DNA reads as TGTGCCAGCAGTCCTAGCAACAATGAGCAGTTCTTC.

The chain combines TRBV5-1 with TRBJ1-1, with 12 bases fitting TRBD1. J lost 11 bases, V lost 4 bases, and 9 bases had no gene match. The CDR3 contains 14 residues. CDR1 is SGHRS and CDR2 is YFSETQ in the germline V gene. CDR3 sequence reads: CASSAPGQGARAFF. The CDR3 bases are TGCGCCAGCAGCGCCCCGGGACAGGGGGCGCGGGCTTTCTTT.

CDR3 residues: CASSPDRAVYEQYF. The DNA for the CDR3 is TGTGCCAGCTCACCCGACAGGGCGGTGTACGAGCAGTACTTC. The chain carries TRBV18 and TRBJ2-7; 7 bases match TRBD1. This CDR3 region has 14 residues. Looked up from germline, CDR1 is KGHSH and CDR2 is LQKENI. The junction had 6 bases not matched to a gene; V was cut back by 3 bases and J by 4 bases.

The chain is built from TRBV28 and TRBJ2-7; D possibly corresponds to TRBD1 (5 bases). V lost 5 bases, J lost 9 bases, and 14 bases lay in between. The CDR3 covers 12 residues. Germline V gene lookup returns CDR1 MDHEN and CDR2 SYDVKM. CDR3 nucleotides: TGTGCCAGCAGTCCCGGGTCTCAGGGGCAGTACTTC. It specifies CASSPGSQGQYF.

Only one count was recorded for this clone. The chain carries TRBV30 and TRBJ2-3, with 10 nucleotides matching TRBD2. The J segment lost 4 bases and the V segment lost 3 bases, leaving 4 bases of the junction unmatched. The V gene's germline CDR1 is GTSNPN and CDR2 SVGIG (reference sequence). CDR3 length equals 14 residues. CDR3 in DNA: TGTGCCTGGAGACTAGCGGGAATCCCAGATACGCAGTATTTT. Translating gives CAWRLAGIPDTQYF.

Here the CDR3 DNA reads TGCGCCAGCAGCCAAAGGAGGAGGGAGACCCAGTACTTC. This encodes CASSQRRRETQYF. The chain is built from TRBV4-1 and TRBJ2-5; tentatively, D is TRBD2 (5 bases). Trimming took off 2 bases at V and 5 bases at J, with 9 bases between the two ends. CDR3 length equals 13 residues. Germline values: CDR1 MGHRA, CDR2 YSYEKL.

This chain joins TRBV6-2 or TRBV6-3 and TRBJ2-5; 10 bases agree with TRBD1. The V gene's germline CDR1 is MNHEY and CDR2 SVGEGT. This CDR3 region has 19 residues. V lost 2 bases and J lost 5; bases outside the gene matches: 17. Here the CDR3 DNA reads TGTGCCAGCAGTTACCCACTCGGGCGTGGGACAGGGGAGCGGGAGACCCAGTACTTC. Its translation: CASSYPLGRGTGERETQYF.

The chain recombines TRBV5-6 with TRBJ2-7, with 13 bases fitting TRBD2. The CDR3 consists of 15 residues. Germline V gene lookup returns CDR1 SGHDT and CDR2 YYEEEE. V shed 5 bases and J 4 bases; nucleotides not matched to a gene: 6. Here the CDR3 reads CASRLGTSGKYEQYF. For the CDR3, the DNA is TGTGCCAGCAGGTTAGGGACTAGCGGGAAGTACGAGCAGTACTTC.

This chain connects TRBV3-1 (or the pseudogene TRBV3-2) to TRBJ2-5; D is unresolved. The CDR3 runs 12 residues. V was clipped by 0 bases and J by 7 bases, with 6 bases between them. CDR1 and CDR2 (germline): LGHDT, YNNKEL (reference sequence). The CDR3 region is CASSQDHGTQYF. CDR3 in DNA: TGTGCCAGCAGCCAAGATCACGGGACCCAGTACTTC.

Of note for this clone: Other DNA sequences in this specimen translate into the identical CDR3. The chain links TRBV6-5 to TRBJ1-1; no clear D gene. With 5 bases removed from V and 0 bases from J, the gap between germline ends came to 13 bases. From germline, CDR1 is MNHEY and CDR2 SVGAGI. This CDR3 has 15 amino acids. CDR3 in amino acids: CASSPLRGVNTEAFF. The CDR3 bases are TGTGCCAGCAGTCCTCTACGCGGGGTGAACACTGAAGCTTTCTTT.

The rearrangement joins TRBV5-1 to TRBJ1-2, with no clear D. Germline CDR1 SGHRS, CDR2 YFSETQ. V lost 0 bases and J 4 bases, leaving 13 bases between the germline ends. There are 15 residues in the CDR3. The CDR3 DNA is TGCGCCAGCAGCTTGGGAGTCCGTCATGGCTATGGCTACACCTTC. As protein: CASSLGVRHGYGYTF.

V usage is TRBV7-6 and J usage is TRBJ1-1; D is possibly TRBD1 (5 bases). Germline assignment: CDR1 SGHVS and CDR2 FNYEAQ. Between the trimmed V and J ends, which lost 5 bases and 1 base, there was a span of 14 bases. The CDR3 contains 15 residues. The chain's CDR3 is CASSLSPTENTEAFF. CDR3 sequence (DNA): TGTGCCAGCAGCCTAAGCCCGACAGAGAACACTGAAGCTTTCTTT. The whole variable domain, filled in from reference TRBV7-6 and TRBJ1-1, reads GAGVSQSPRYKVTKRGQDVALRCDPISGHVSLYWYRQALGQGPEFLTYFNYEAQQDKSGLPNDRFSAERPEGSISTLTIQRTEQRDSAMYRCASSLSPTENTEAFFGQGTRLTVV.

The rearrangement joins TRBV10-3 to TRBJ2-3; tentative D call: TRBD1 (6 bases). The V gene's germline CDR1 is ENHRY and CDR2 SYGVKD. Trimming removed 8 bases at V and 4 bases at J, with 16 bases between. The CDR3 extends over 14 amino acids. This CDR3 is CAIAAGAGADTQYF. In DNA, the CDR3 is TGTGCCATCGCAGCAGGGGCAGGGGCAGATACGCAGTATTTT.

The chain is built from TRBV28 and TRBJ1-4, with a tentative D call TRBD1 (5 bases). Trimming removed 3 bases at V and 2 bases at J, with 13 bases between. This CDR3 is 16 amino acids long. Germline lookup yields CDR1 MDHEN and CDR2 SYDVKM. CDR3 sequence: CASSLEGMGTNEKLFF. The CDR3 DNA reads TGTGCCAGCAGTTTGGAGGGGATGGGGACTAATGAAAAACTGTTTTTT.

The chain carries TRBV27 and TRBJ2-3; TRBD1 might be the D (6 bases). The CDR3 runs to 18 residues. Trimming shortened V by 8 bases and J by 2 bases, and 26 bases separated the two germline ends. Per the germline V gene, CDR1 is MNHEY and CDR2 is SMNVEV (reference sequence). CDR3 in amino acids: CASRTRVQGDEATDTQYF. The CDR3 DNA sequence: TGTGCCAGCCGGACCCGCGTACAGGGAGACGAGGCCACAGATACGCAGTATTTT.

This chain links TRBV6-5 with TRBJ2-5; a possible D gene is TRBD2 (6 bases). CDR1 is MNHEY, CDR2 SVGAGI, per germline. Deletions cut 10 bases from V and 1 base from J, with 10 bases between. This CDR3 contains 12 residues. The CDR3 DNA reads as TGTGCCACCGCGGGGACCCAAGAGACCCAGTACTTC. It codes for CATAGTQETQYF.

Many counts were recorded for this clone. The rearrangement links TRBV6-5 to TRBJ2-7; D is possibly TRBD1 (6 bases). The V gene's germline CDR1 is MNHEY and CDR2 SVGAGI. V was clipped by 2 bases and J by 4 bases, with 12 bases between them. The CDR3 has 14 residues. CDR3 DNA: TGTGCCAGCAGTTACCAGCACAGGGAATACGAGCAGTACTTC. Translation gives CASSYQHREYEQYF.

This clone has only one observation. The chain is built from TRBV27 and TRBJ2-1, with 12 bases fitting TRBD2. This CDR3 comprises 15 residues. V lost 6 bases and J lost 6; bases outside the gene matches: 6. Looked up from germline, CDR1 is MNHEY and CDR2 is SMNVEV (reference sequence). The CDR3 sequence: CASSLTSGSINEQFF. CDR3 DNA: TGTGCCAGCAGCTTGACTAGCGGGAGTATCAATGAGCAGTTCTTC.

The genes are TRBV4-3 and TRBJ2-5; 13 nucleotides agree with TRBD2. CDR1 is LGHNA, CDR2 YSLEER, per germline. The length of the CDR3 is 14 residues. V gave up 4 bases and J gave up 10 bases; unmatched junction bases: 6. The CDR3 nucleotides are TGCGCCAGCAGCCCCCGAGGACTAGCGGGGGTCCAGTACTTC. Its translation: CASSPRGLAGVQYF.

CDR3 bases: TGTGCCAGCAGTCAGGGGGACGCCGGGGAGCTGTTTTTT. Amino acids: CASSQGDAGELFF. The rearrangement links TRBV28 to TRBJ2-2; TRBD1 matches 7 bases. The CDR3 runs 13 residues. From germline, CDR1 is MDHEN and CDR2 SYDVKM. The J segment lost 6 bases and the V segment lost 5 bases, leaving 3 bases of the junction unmatched.

The rearrangement uses TRBV4-1 and TRBJ1-6, with TRBD1 matching over 7 bases. The CDR3 has 16 residues. V dropped 2 bases and J dropped 6; count of bases not matched to a gene: 7. The germline V gene has CDR1 MGHRA and CDR2 YSYEKL. The CDR3 sequence is CASSQRGQSPNSPLHF. CDR3 coding DNA: TGCGCCAGCAGCCAACGGGGACAGTCACCTAATTCACCCCTCCACTTT.

The chain combines TRBV7-9 with TRBJ1-6; the D gene is possibly TRBD1 (6 bases). CDR1 is SEHNR and CDR2 is FQNEAQ in the germline V gene (reference sequence). V was trimmed by 5 bases and J by 7 bases, leaving 15 bases between them. This CDR3 has 15 residues. DNA for the CDR3: TGTGCCAGCAGCGGGGTGGGACACCAGAATTCACCCCTCCACTTT. It codes for CASSGVGHQNSPLHF.

The chain has TRBV5-1 and TRBJ2-7; 7 nucleotides line up with TRBD2. Germline trimming cut 5 bases from V and 3 bases from J; bases unmatched to any gene: 8. Germline loops: CDR1 SGHRS, CDR2 YFSETQ. This CDR3 has 14 residues. CDR3 residues: CASRQDWDYYEQYF. The CDR3 bases are TGCGCCAGCAGACAGGACTGGGACTACTACGAGCAGTACTTC.

The gene calls are TRBV7-9 and TRBJ2-6, with D perhaps matching TRBD1 (6 bases). Trimming removed 5 bases at V and 4 bases at J, with 12 bases between. The CDR3 consists of 15 residues. Germline CDR1 and CDR2: SEHNR and FQNEAQ (reference sequence). CDR3: CASSIGQMGANVLTF. CDR3 in DNA: TGTGCCAGCAGCATTGGACAGATGGGGGCCAACGTCCTGACTTTC.

This clone was counted between two and nine times. CDR3 sequence reads: CASSAAGGTPGGELFF. For the CDR3, the DNA is TGTGCCAGCTCAGCGGCGGGAGGCACCCCTGGCGGGGAGCTGTTTTTT. The chain is built from TRBV18 and TRBJ2-2, with 8 bases matching TRBD2. CDR3 size: 16 residues. V shed 5 bases, J shed 7 bases, and the junction held 12 bases outside the gene matches. Germline CDR1 and CDR2: KGHSH and LQKENI.

In this sample, this clone turned up many times. V gene TRBV2 combines with J gene TRBJ1-2; TRBD1 aligns across 7 bases. V lost 10 bases and J lost 1; bases outside the gene matches: 0. In germline, CDR1 is SNHLY, CDR2 FYNNEI. The CDR3 runs 11 residues. DNA for the CDR3: TGTGCCACAGGGGGTAACTATGGCTACACCTTC. Protein: CATGGNYGYTF.

This rearrangement joins TRBV14 to TRBJ2-3; D gene ambiguous. Trimming pared 2 bases from V and 6 bases from J, leaving 9 bases between. The CDR3 extends over 13 amino acids. CDR1 is SGHDN and CDR2 is FVKESK in the germline V gene. The CDR3 loop is CASSQIRFDTQYF. The CDR3 DNA follows: TGTGCCAGCAGCCAAATACGGTTCGATACGCAGTATTTT.

The chain couples TRBV11-3 to TRBJ2-7; D is uncertain. V gave up 0 bases and J gave up 4 bases, with 7 bases separating them. CDR1 and CDR2 from the germline V gene are SGHNT and YENEEA. The CDR3 loop spans 13 amino acids. In DNA, the CDR3 is TGTGCCAGCAGCTTAGATCCCCGTTACGAGCAGTACTTC. Translating gives CASSLDPRYEQYF.